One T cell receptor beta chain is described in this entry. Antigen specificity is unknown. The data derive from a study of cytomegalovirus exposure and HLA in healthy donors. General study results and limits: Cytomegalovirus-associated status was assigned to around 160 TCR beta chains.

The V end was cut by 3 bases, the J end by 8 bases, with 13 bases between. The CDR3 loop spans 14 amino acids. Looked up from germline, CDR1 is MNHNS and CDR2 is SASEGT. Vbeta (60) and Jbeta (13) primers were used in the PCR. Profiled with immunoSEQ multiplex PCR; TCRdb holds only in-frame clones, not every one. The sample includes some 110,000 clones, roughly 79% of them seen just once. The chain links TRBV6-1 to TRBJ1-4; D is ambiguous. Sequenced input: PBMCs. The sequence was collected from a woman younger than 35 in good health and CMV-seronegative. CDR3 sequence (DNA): TGTGCCAGCAGTGAGGGCTCCCCCCCCGAAAAACTGTTTTTT. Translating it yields CASSEGSPPEKLFF.